The rows below give T cell receptor beta chains drawn from one sample of a study of response to subunit inactivated influenza vaccine. Each CDR3 protein is one row after TCRdb ran MiXCR on the RT-PCR reads. The profile shows 450,000 to 600,000 distinct CDR3 sequences, less than 7.5% of them singletons. The source was PBMCs from blood, collected around 25 months after vaccination. All receptors derive from a man aged 45-69 years who received an inactivated influenza vaccine. CDR3s include the opening cysteine and the closing phenylalanine or tryptophan. Fields, in order: J gene, clone size, V gene, D gene, CDR3 protein, CDR3 DNA. A D gene is named only where the DNA matches it firmly. Clone size is not always given. Where it is, it says once, few, many or a class for expanded clones.

j_gene: TRBJ2-1; abundance: .; v_gene: TRBV20-1; d_gene: .; CDR3aa: CSASTLAGVHNEQFF; CDR3nt: TGCAGTGCTTCGACCTTAGCTGGGGTCCACAATGAGCAGTTCTTC
j_gene: TRBJ2-5; abundance: .; v_gene: TRBV28; d_gene: .; CDR3aa: CATRAPAGTQYF; CDR3nt: TGTGCCACCCGGGCCCCCGCGGGGACCCAGTACTTC
j_gene: TRBJ2-2; abundance: few; v_gene: TRBV23-1; d_gene: TRBD1; CDR3aa: CASSQSLTGEDTGELFF; CDR3nt: TGCGCCAGCAGTCAATCTTTGACAGGGGAGGACACCGGGGAGCTGTTTTTT
j_gene: TRBJ2-2; abundance: few; v_gene: TRBV20-1; d_gene: .; CDR3aa: CSAARGQAGELFF; CDR3nt: TGCAGTGCTGCCAGGGGCCAGGCCGGGGAGCTGTTTTTT
j_gene: TRBJ2-5; abundance: .; v_gene: TRBV5-1; d_gene: TRBD2; CDR3aa: CASSLTRLAGVGETQYF; CDR3nt: TGCGCCAGCAGCCTGACGAGGCTAGCGGGAGTGGGGGAGACCCAGTACTTC
j_gene: TRBJ2-3; abundance: .; v_gene: TRBV29-1; d_gene: TRBD1; CDR3aa: CSGQGQGGDTQYF; CDR3nt: TGCAGCGGCCAGGGACAGGGGGGAGATACGCAGTATTTT
j_gene: TRBJ2-7; abundance: .; v_gene: TRBV12-3/TRBV12-4; d_gene: .; CDR3aa: CASRNGLTSYEQYF; CDR3nt: TGTGCCAGCAGAAATGGGTTGACCTCCTACGAGCAGTACTTC
j_gene: TRBJ1-5; abundance: .; v_gene: TRBV20-1; d_gene: TRBD1; CDR3aa: CSANGQGIFQPQHF; CDR3nt: TGCAGTGCCAATGGACAGGGGATATTTCAGCCCCAGCATTTT
j_gene: TRBJ2-7; abundance: few; v_gene: TRBV6-1; d_gene: .; CDR3aa: CASSERPSEEQYF; CDR3nt: TGTGCCAGCAGTGAACGACCCAGTGAGGAGCAGTACTTC
j_gene: TRBJ2-2; abundance: .; v_gene: TRBV7-2; d_gene: TRBD2; CDR3aa: CASSVTSGGASGELFF; CDR3nt: TGTGCCAGCAGCGTAACTAGCGGGGGGGCCTCCGGGGAGCTGTTTTTT
j_gene: TRBJ2-3; abundance: .; v_gene: TRBV11-2; d_gene: .; CDR3aa: CASSRQAGDTQYF; CDR3nt: TGTGCCAGCAGCCGACAGGCGGGGGATACGCAGTATTTT
j_gene: TRBJ2-3; abundance: .; v_gene: TRBV12-3/TRBV12-4; d_gene: .; CDR3aa: CASSFPGYGDTDTQYF; CDR3nt: TGTGCCAGCAGTTTCCCGGGGTACGGGGACACAGATACGCAGTATTTT
j_gene: TRBJ1-2; abundance: .; v_gene: TRBV28; d_gene: TRBD1; CDR3aa: CASSEQGATWYGYTF; CDR3nt: TGTGCCAGCTCAGAACAGGGGGCGACTTGGTATGGCTACACCTTC
j_gene: TRBJ2-1; abundance: many; v_gene: TRBV2; d_gene: TRBD2; CDR3aa: CASRLSTSGSYNEQFF; CDR3nt: TGTGCCAGCAGGCTCAGTACTAGCGGGTCCTACAATGAGCAGTTCTTC
j_gene: TRBJ1-5; abundance: few; v_gene: TRBV6-5; d_gene: TRBD1; CDR3aa: CASSNLGQLSISPQHF; CDR3nt: TGTGCCAGCAGTAACTTGGGACAGCTTAGCATCTCGCCCCAGCATTTT
j_gene: TRBJ2-7; abundance: .; v_gene: TRBV30; d_gene: TRBD1; CDR3aa: CAWSPPPQGAYEQYF; CDR3nt: TGTGCCTGGAGCCCACCCCCGCAGGGGGCCTACGAGCAGTACTTC
j_gene: TRBJ1-5; abundance: many; v_gene: TRBV6-5; d_gene: .; CDR3aa: CASSYPGSNQPQHF; CDR3nt: TGTGCCAGCAGTTACCCGGGAAGCAATCAGCCCCAGCATTTT
j_gene: TRBJ2-6; abundance: many; v_gene: TRBV2; d_gene: .; CDR3aa: CASSEAPSGANVLTF; CDR3nt: TGTGCCAGCAGTGAAGCCCCTTCGGGGGCCAACGTCCTGACTTTC
j_gene: TRBJ2-7; abundance: few; v_gene: TRBV28; d_gene: .; CDR3aa: CASSTANLAGDYYEQYF; CDR3nt: TGTGCCAGCAGTACTGCAAATTTGGCAGGGGATTACTACGAGCAGTACTTC
j_gene: TRBJ2-5; abundance: few; v_gene: TRBV12-3/TRBV12-4; d_gene: TRBD2; CDR3aa: CASSPRTRQETQYF; CDR3nt: TGTGCCAGCAGTCCAAGGACTAGGCAAGAGACCCAGTACTTC
j_gene: TRBJ2-1; abundance: few; v_gene: TRBV4-1; d_gene: TRBD1; CDR3aa: CASSQDLGQGARNEQFF; CDR3nt: TGCGCCAGCAGCCAAGATCTTGGGCAGGGGGCGCGCAATGAGCAGTTCTTC
j_gene: TRBJ1-6; abundance: .; v_gene: TRBV4-3; d_gene: .; CDR3aa: CASSQVSGAVNSPLHF; CDR3nt: TGCGCCAGCAGCCAAGTCTCAGGGGCCGTAAATTCACCCCTCCACTTT
j_gene: TRBJ2-1; abundance: once; v_gene: TRBV7-2; d_gene: TRBD1; CDR3aa: CASSLGQGGSEQFF; CDR3nt: TGTGCCAGCAGCTTGGGACAGGGTGGCAGTGAGCAGTTCTTC
j_gene: TRBJ2-5; abundance: few; v_gene: TRBV12-3/TRBV12-4; d_gene: TRBD2; CDR3aa: CASSGTSGGQETQYF; CDR3nt: TGTGCCAGCAGTGGGACTAGCGGGGGCCAAGAGACCCAGTACTTC
j_gene: TRBJ2-2; abundance: .; v_gene: TRBV7-9; d_gene: .; CDR3aa: CASSLGQEIRTPGSCFF; CDR3nt: .
j_gene: TRBJ2-2; abundance: .; v_gene: TRBV6-1; d_gene: .; CDR3aa: CASSEFRRAGELFF; CDR3nt: TGTGCCAGCAGTGAATTTAGGCGGGCCGGGGAGCTGTTTTTT
j_gene: TRBJ1-2; abundance: .; v_gene: TRBV2; d_gene: TRBD1; CDR3aa: CASTNRGGLTNYGYTF; CDR3nt: TGTGCCAGCACGAACAGGGGAGGGCTAACTAACTATGGCTACACCTTC
j_gene: TRBJ2-7; abundance: few; v_gene: TRBV4-3; d_gene: TRBD2; CDR3aa: CASSQVPSGVYEQYF; CDR3nt: TGCGCCAGCAGCCAAGTTCCTAGCGGGGTCTACGAGCAGTACTTC
j_gene: TRBJ2-5; abundance: few; v_gene: TRBV5-1; d_gene: TRBD2; CDR3aa: CASSSSGRYQETQYF; CDR3nt: TGCGCCAGCAGCTCTAGCGGGAGGTACCAAGAGACCCAGTACTTC
j_gene: TRBJ1-5; abundance: .; v_gene: TRBV6-1; d_gene: .; CDR3aa: CASSDRHSNQPQHF; CDR3nt: TGTGCCAGCAGTGATCGACATAGCAATCAGCCCCAGCATTTT
j_gene: TRBJ2-7; abundance: .; v_gene: TRBV20-1; d_gene: .; CDR3aa: CSASKQGPLSEQYF; CDR3nt: TGCAGTGCTAGTAAGCAGGGGCCTCTCTCCGAGCAGTACTTC
j_gene: TRBJ2-1; abundance: many; v_gene: TRBV3-1; d_gene: TRBD2; CDR3aa: CASSPKGLAGANEQFF; CDR3nt: TGTGCCAGCAGCCCAAAGGGACTAGCGGGAGCCAATGAGCAGTTCTTC
j_gene: TRBJ2-1; abundance: .; v_gene: TRBV4-2; d_gene: .; CDR3aa: CASSQAGDTRLYNEQFF; CDR3nt: TGTGCCAGCAGCCAAGCAGGGGACACCAGACTATACAATGAGCAGTTCTTC
j_gene: TRBJ2-1; abundance: many; v_gene: TRBV7-8; d_gene: .; CDR3aa: CASSPSTVYYNEQFF; CDR3nt: TGTGCCAGCAGCCCCTCTACGGTCTACTACAATGAGCAGTTCTTC
j_gene: TRBJ2-2; abundance: few; v_gene: TRBV2; d_gene: .; CDR3aa: CASSAGDNTGELFF; CDR3nt: TGTGCCAGCAGTGCCGGGGATAACACCGGGGAGCTGTTTTTT
j_gene: TRBJ2-1; abundance: .; v_gene: TRBV18; d_gene: .; CDR3aa: CASSPTTDYNEQFF; CDR3nt: TGTGCCAGCTCACCAACGACAGACTACAATGAGCAGTTCTTC
j_gene: TRBJ2-7; abundance: many; v_gene: TRBV28; d_gene: .; CDR3aa: CASTGYYEQYF; CDR3nt: TGTGCCAGCACCGGCTACTACGAGCAGTACTTC
j_gene: TRBJ1-3; abundance: .; v_gene: TRBV10-2; d_gene: TRBD1; CDR3aa: CASCGGTGGNTIYF; CDR3nt: TGCGCCAGCTGTGGCGGGACAGGGGGAAACACCATATATTTT
j_gene: TRBJ2-6; abundance: .; v_gene: TRBV7-2; d_gene: TRBD1; CDR3aa: CASSLARTGSGANVLTF; CDR3nt: TGTGCCAGCAGCTTAGCCCGGACAGGTTCTGGGGCCAACGTCCTGACTTTC
j_gene: TRBJ1-4; abundance: many; v_gene: TRBV20-1; d_gene: .; CDR3aa: CSAAGGASEKLFF; CDR3nt: TGCAGTGCTGCAGGAGGGGCGAGTGAAAAACTGTTTTTT
j_gene: TRBJ2-7; abundance: many; v_gene: TRBV7-2; d_gene: .; CDR3aa: CASSLDLYEQYF; CDR3nt: TGTGCCAGCAGCTTGGACCTCTACGAGCAGTACTTC
j_gene: TRBJ2-1; abundance: .; v_gene: TRBV28; d_gene: TRBD2; CDR3aa: CASRERTSGFSYNEQFF; CDR3nt: TGTGCCAGCAGGGAGAGGACTAGCGGGTTCTCCTACAATGAGCAGTTCTTC
j_gene: TRBJ1-1; abundance: few; v_gene: TRBV11-2; d_gene: .; CDR3aa: CASRPTGAENTEAFF; CDR3nt: TGTGCCAGCAGGCCGACTGGGGCAGAGAACACTGAAGCTTTCTTT
j_gene: TRBJ1-2; abundance: .; v_gene: TRBV3-1; d_gene: TRBD1; CDR3aa: CASSQLGGHYGYTF; CDR3nt: TGTGCCAGCAGCCAGCTAGGGGGCCACTATGGCTACACCTTC
j_gene: TRBJ2-7; abundance: .; v_gene: TRBV7-9; d_gene: .; CDR3aa: CASSKLGETYEQYF; CDR3nt: TGTGCCAGCAGCAAATTAGGGGAGACCTACGAGCAGTACTTC
j_gene: TRBJ1-5; abundance: many; v_gene: TRBV4-2; d_gene: TRBD1; CDR3aa: CASSQEGQAEQPQHF; CDR3nt: TGTGCCAGCAGCCAAGAGGGACAGGCGGAGCAGCCCCAGCATTTT
j_gene: TRBJ1-4; abundance: .; v_gene: TRBV12-3/TRBV12-4; d_gene: .; CDR3aa: CASSPTQGMDEKLFF; CDR3nt: TGTGCCAGCAGTCCGACCCAGGGGATGGATGAAAAACTGTTTTTT
j_gene: TRBJ2-3; abundance: few; v_gene: TRBV15; d_gene: .; CDR3aa: CATSSQAFAQYF; CDR3nt: TGTGCCACCAGCAGCCAGGCGTTTGCGCAGTATTTT
j_gene: TRBJ2-5; abundance: few; v_gene: TRBV10-3; d_gene: TRBD2; CDR3aa: CAISDLAGSGETQYF; CDR3nt: TGTGCCATCAGTGATCTAGCGGGATCGGGAGAGACCCAGTACTTC
j_gene: TRBJ2-7; abundance: .; v_gene: TRBV11-2; d_gene: TRBD2; CDR3aa: CASSLEATVRGRPSYEQYF; CDR3nt: TGTGCCAGCAGCTTAGAGGCGACAGTACGCGGGAGACCATCCTACGAGCAGTACTTC
j_gene: TRBJ2-1; abundance: many; v_gene: TRBV6-2/TRBV6-3; d_gene: TRBD2; CDR3aa: CASSPVAGGRYNEQFF; CDR3nt: TGTGCCAGCAGTCCCGTAGCGGGAGGCAGGTACAATGAGCAGTTCTTC
j_gene: TRBJ2-5; abundance: many; v_gene: TRBV5-6; d_gene: TRBD2; CDR3aa: CASSLASGMRETQYF; CDR3nt: TGTGCCAGCAGCTTGGCTAGCGGGATGCGGGAGACCCAGTACTTC
j_gene: TRBJ2-7; abundance: .; v_gene: TRBV18; d_gene: .; CDR3aa: CASSPGLNSYNEQYF; CDR3nt: TGTGCCAGCTCACCTGGACTAAATTCCTACAACGAGCAGTACTTC
j_gene: TRBJ2-5; abundance: few; v_gene: TRBV20-1; d_gene: TRBD2; CDR3aa: CSARRLAGSWETQYF; CDR3nt: TGCAGTGCTAGGAGGCTAGCGGGGTCATGGGAGACCCAGTACTTC
j_gene: TRBJ2-1; abundance: many; v_gene: TRBV20-1; d_gene: .; CDR3aa: CSASYLRGNYNEQFF; CDR3nt: TGCAGTGCTAGCTATCTCAGGGGTAACTACAATGAGCAGTTCTTC
j_gene: TRBJ2-1; abundance: .; v_gene: TRBV7-7; d_gene: .; CDR3aa: CASSFFPPGLTAYNEQFF; CDR3nt: TGTGCCAGCAGCTTCTTCCCACCAGGGCTAACGGCCTACAATGAGCAGTTCTTC